This T cell receptor beta chain derives from a study of T cell responses to AZD1222 COVID-19 vaccine. Study background: Whether given at about 4 or about 12 weeks, second doses were pooled. General study findings and limits: Spike-specific TCR breadth rose after two AZD1222 doses, and depth rose as well. Donors were largely white British and mainly female; clonal diversity was possibly underestimated.

V dropped 5 bases and J dropped 0 bases, with 14 bases sitting between them. The CDR3 sequence is 16 residues long. Germline V gene data show CDR1 as LNHDA and CDR2 as SQIVND (reference sequence). The data were produced by immunoSEQ multiplex PCR, yet TCRdb's version contains in-frame clones alone and is incomplete. The sample holds 100,000 or so clones; around nine tenths are singletons and the top ten take around 1.3%. A word on this clone: As yet, its antigen is unknown.

The sample here was peripheral blood, taken on day 0 of AZD1222 vaccination. The clonotype was recovered from an adult in good health. The chain uses TRBV19 and TRBJ2-4; D remains ambiguous. The CDR3 region is CASSPILQRAKNIQYF. The CDR3 region has the DNA TGTGCCAGTAGTCCGATCCTGCAACGAGCCAAAAACATTCAGTACTTC.